In its sample, the clone carrying this T cell receptor beta chain is medium-sized (0.01 to 0.1%). Its antigen is undetermined. The source of the sample is a study of beta chain features in type 1 diabetes. Sequenced material consisted of expressed TCRB transcripts (all of the isolated RNA was reverse transcribed). The protocol was immunoSEQ multiplex PCR, while the TCRdb copy is restricted to in-frame clones and leaves out a portion. The top ten clones hold roughly 2.2% of a sample with tens of thousands of clones, approximately 72% of them seen once. Notes on the study in general: Moderate but significant shortening of TCRB CDR3s was recorded in all four CD4+ subsets from Type 1 diabetes patients.

The sequence was obtained from a woman younger than 35 with type 1 diabetes. The sample comprised Tregs from blood.

CDR3 sequence: CATTAYNEQFF. The CDR3 nucleotides are TGTGCCACCACTGCCTACAATGAGCAGTTCTTC. The chain has TRBV15 and TRBJ2-1; D gene ambiguous. V lost 7 bases and J 2 bases, leaving 3 bases between the germline ends. CDR1 is LNHNV, CDR2 YYDKDF, per germline (reference sequence). The CDR3 contains 11 residues.